This T cell receptor (beta chain) was sequenced for a study of spatial heterogeneity in lung cancer. Findings and caveats of the study: Tumors with more nonsynonymous mutations had more expanded intratumoral alpha and beta TCRs.

TCRdb used MiXCR to reprocess the 5' RACE reads, holding one entry per CDR3 protein. This sample yields about 100,000 distinct CDR3 sequences, of which 3.5% to 5% are seen a single time; about 20% belongs to the top ten. V shed 4 bases and J shed 4 bases, with 20 bases lying between them. This CDR3 spans 16 amino acids. Germline V gene lookup returns CDR1 KGHSH and CDR2 LQKENI. This clonotype was detected ten times or more. Its specificity is not known. Specified time point: sample taken at primary tumor resection. This TCR was recovered from a male donor with early-stage non-small cell lung cancer. V is TRBV18 and J is TRBJ2-7; tentatively, D is TRBD2 (5 bases). The sample consisted of lung tumor tissue, taken at surgery. CDR3 nucleotides: TGTGCCAGCTCACACAAAGGGAGCGAGATCGGGTACGAGCAGTACTTC. Translation: CASSHKGSEIGYEQYF. Variable domain in full (rest from reference TRBV18 and TRBJ2-7): NAGVMQNPRHLVRRRGQEARLRCSPMKGHSHVYWYRQLPEEGLKFMVYLQKENIIDESGMPKERFSAEFPKEGPSILRIQQVVRGDSAAYFCASSHKGSEIGYEQYFGPGTRLTVT.